This entry lists 24 T cell receptor beta chains sequenced from one sample in a study of CD8 T cells in ankylosing spondylitis. TCRdb used MiXCR to reprocess the 5' RACE reads, holding one entry per CDR3 protein. The table shows about 220,000 distinct CDR3 sequences, with 8% to 11% occurring only once. Material for sequencing was blood, either unsorted or a sorted T cell fraction (not recorded which). The source is a male donor with ankylosing spondylitis or in good health (not recorded which).

V and J are TRBV30 and TRBJ2-5, with D perhaps assigned TRBD1 or TRBD2 (5 bases each). CDR3 length equals 13 residues. Germline V gene lookup returns CDR1 GTSNPN and CDR2 SVGIG (reference sequence). The V end lost 8 bases, the J end lost 6 bases, and 19 bases lay between the germline ends. CDR3 residues: CAGASGYPQTQYF. CDR3 nucleotides: TGTGCCGGGGCTTCGGGGTATCCCCAGACCCAGTACTTC.

This clonotype was counted a single time. The V and J genes are TRBV25-1 and TRBJ1-2; a possible D gene is TRBD1 (5 bases). Trimming took 11 bases from V and 4 from J, leaving 29 bases between them. The CDR3 totals 17 residues. Germline V gene lookup returns CDR1 MGHDK and CDR2 SYGVNS. CDR3 sequence: CASWGLGSAIPGYGYTF. As DNA, the CDR3 is TGTGCCTCCTGGGGGTTGGGCTCCGCTATTCCAGGCTATGGCTACACCTTC.

This clonotype was recorded many times. This sequence joins TRBV5-1 and TRBJ1-2, with D uncertain. The V and J ends lost 0 bases and 8 bases respectively, with 11 bases between them. Germline loops: CDR1 SGHRS, CDR2 YFSETQ. The CDR3 totals 13 residues. The DNA of the CDR3 is TGCGCCAGCAGCTTGGAAGGGTTGGACGGCTACACCTTC. Protein sequence: CASSLEGLDGYTF.

This clonotype occurred a few times. The chain has TRBV14 and TRBJ2-3; D unresolved. Trimming stripped 0 bases from V and 6 bases from J, with 10 bases between. This CDR3 comprises 14 residues. Germline V gene lookup returns CDR1 SGHDN and CDR2 FVKESK. CDR3 in DNA: TGTGCCAGCAGCCAAGATCTAGAGCTCGATACGCAGTATTTT. Translation gives CASSQDLELDTQYF.

This clonotype occurred many times. This sequence joins TRBV24-1 and TRBJ2-2, with 9 bases lining up with TRBD1. CDR3 length equals 14 residues. Trimming at V came to 9 bases and at J to 4 bases, leaving 5 bases not matched to a gene. Germline V gene lookup returns CDR1 KGHDR and CDR2 SFDVKD. The CDR3 reads CATGGQGGTGELFF. The DNA for the CDR3 is TGTGCCACCGGGGGACAGGGCGGCACCGGGGAGCTGTTTTTT.

This clonotype occurred many times. This chain uses TRBV12-3 or TRBV12-4 with TRBJ2-2, with D perhaps matching TRBD2 (6 bases). The CDR3 consists of 15 residues. V was pared by 6 bases and J by 1 base, with 12 bases between. The CDR3 spells CASSPEGRNTGELFF. The CDR3 DNA reads TGTGCCAGCAGCCCGGAGGGTAGGAACACCGGGGAGCTGTTTTTT.

This clonotype was seen only a few times. The rearrangement links TRBV5-5 to TRBJ2-3; 7 positions agree with TRBD2. Unmatched junction bases numbered 15, after V lost 2 bases and J lost 6 bases. This CDR3 region has 17 residues. In germline, CDR1 is SGHKS, CDR2 YYEKEE (reference sequence). CDR3 in amino acids: CASSLGSLSGVGDTQYF. In DNA form, the CDR3 reads TGTGCCAGCAGCTTAGGGTCCCTCAGCGGGGTCGGGGATACGCAGTATTTT.

V and J are TRBV20-1 and TRBJ1-5; D unclear. Trimming removed 5 bases at V and 2 bases at J, with 10 bases between. The CDR3 runs to 13 residues. Looked up from germline, CDR1 is DFQATT and CDR2 is SNEGSKA (reference sequence). For the CDR3, the DNA is TGCAGTGCTGCCCCGGGAGGCAATCAGCCCCAGCATTTT. Protein: CSAAPGGNQPQHF.

About this clonotype itself: A much larger clone is a single base away; this may be a read error. Here the CDR3 reads CASSSPTFNTEAFF. The CDR3 DNA follows: TGTGCCAGCAGCTCCCCTACCTTCAACACTGAAGCTTTCTTT. The chain couples TRBV7-9 to TRBJ1-1; no reliable D call. The CDR3 totals 14 residues. CDR1 is SEHNR, CDR2 FQNEAQ, per germline (reference sequence). V was shortened by 4 bases and J by 2 bases, with 11 bases between the two germline ends. Full variable domain (outside the CDR3, taken from reference TRBV7-9 and TRBJ1-1): DTGVSQNPRHKITKRGQNVTFRCDPISEHNRLYWYRQTLGQGPEFLTYFQNEAQLEKSRLLSDRFSAERPKGSFSTLEIQRTEQGDSAMYLCASSSPTFNTEAFFGQGTRLTVV.

This clonotype was counted ten times or more. The chain joins TRBV25-1 to TRBJ2-5; D may be TRBD2 (6 bases). From germline, CDR1 is MGHDK and CDR2 SYGVNS. This CDR3 spans 14 amino acids. With 2 bases removed from V and 4 bases from J, the gap between germline ends came to 11 bases. The CDR3 sequence is CASSEGRTPETQYF. CDR3 coding DNA: TGTGCCAGCAGTGAAGGGAGGACCCCAGAGACCCAGTACTTC.

A few counts support this clonotype. The CDR3 DNA sequence: TGTGCCAGCAGCTTATCGGGACATCCCCAAGAGACCCAGTACTTC. It specifies CASSLSGHPQETQYF. The chain carries TRBV7-9 and TRBJ2-5, with D maybe TRBD1 (6 bases). CDR3 length: 15 amino acids. V lost 2 bases, J lost 1 base, and 11 bases lay in between. Germline CDR1 and CDR2: SEHNR and FQNEAQ (reference sequence).

The sample holds a few counts of this clonotype. The chain carries TRBV7-3 and TRBJ2-5; 12 positions agree with TRBD2. Germline-derived CDR1 and CDR2 are SGHTA and FQGTGA. This CDR3 has 15 residues. Trimming cost V 5 bases and J 4 bases; bases outside gene matches: 5. CDR3 protein: CASSATSGGGETQYF. In nucleotides, the CDR3 is TGTGCCAGCAGCGCGACTAGCGGGGGAGGAGAGACCCAGTACTTC.

CDR3 DNA sequence: TGTGCCAGCAGCTTAAATCCCGGCAGCTCTGGAAACACCATATATTTT. It yields the protein CASSLNPGSSGNTIYF. The chain carries TRBV7-3 and TRBJ1-3; D gene ambiguous. Germline CDR1 is SGHTA and CDR2 is FQGTGA. Deletions cut 1 base from V and 0 bases from J, with 10 bases between. The CDR3 runs 16 residues.

As to this clonotype: This could be a read error, since a much larger clone is one nucleotide away. This chain connects TRBV5-1 to TRBJ2-7; D tentatively reads TRBD1 or TRBD2 (6 bases each). CDR1 SGHRS and CDR2 YFSETQ come from the germline V gene. V was clipped by 2 bases and J by 5 bases, with 17 bases between them. CDR3 length: 15 amino acids. This CDR3 reads CASSLGGWDIHEQYF. Here the CDR3 DNA reads TGCGCCAGCAGCTTAGGAGGGTGGGACATCCACGAGCAGTACTTC. The complete variable domain, with remaining parts taken from reference TRBV5-1 and TRBJ2-7, reads KAGVTQTPRYLIKTRGQQVTLSCSPISGHRSVSWYQQTPGQGLQFLFEYFSETQRNKGNFPGRFSGRQFSNSRSEMNVSTLELGDSALYLCASSLGGWDIHEQYFGPGTRLTVT.

This clonotype was seen ten or more times. V is TRBV5-1 and J is TRBJ1-4; D uncertain. V was pared by 0 bases and J by 4 bases, with 10 bases between. Germline values: CDR1 SGHRS, CDR2 YFSETQ. The CDR3 has 15 residues. The CDR3 bases are TGCGCCAGCAGCTTGGAGTCCGGGCTTAATGAAAAACTGTTTTTT. This encodes CASSLESGLNEKLFF.

This clonotype was recorded many times. The chain links TRBV18 to TRBJ1-2, with TRBD1 identical over 7 bases. The ends lost 3 bases at V and 5 bases at J; junction bases unmatched: 3. CDR3 size: 13 residues. Per germline, CDR1 KGHSH and CDR2 LQKENI. The CDR3 region has the DNA TGTGCCAGCTCACCGGACAGGCAGTATGGCTACACCTTC. Translated, it gives CASSPDRQYGYTF.

In its sample, this clonotype was seen once. This chain connects TRBV7-9 to TRBJ2-1, with no clear D. The V gene's germline CDR1 is SEHNR and CDR2 FQNEAQ (reference sequence). There are 13 residues in the CDR3. Trimming took 1 base from V and 7 from J, leaving 8 bases between them. CDR3 DNA: TGTGCCAGCAGCTTAGGGGCGGAAAATGAGCAGTTCTTC. Translation: CASSLGAENEQFF.

V usage is TRBV6-2 or TRBV6-3 and J usage is TRBJ2-5; TRBD2 agrees at 10 bases. This CDR3 is built from 16 residues. Germline loops: CDR1 MNHEY, CDR2 SVGEGT. The ends lost 5 bases at V and 2 bases at J; junction bases unmatched: 8. The CDR3 spells CASSGRTSGFQETQYF. The CDR3, as DNA: TGTGCCAGCAGTGGCCGGACTAGCGGATTTCAAGAGACCCAGTACTTC.

There are many counts of this clonotype. V usage is TRBV28 and J usage is TRBJ1-5; no clear D. The CDR3 length is 17 residues. CDR1 MDHEN and CDR2 SYDVKM come from the germline V gene. Trimming stripped 8 bases from V and 3 bases from J, with 23 bases between. The CDR3 nucleotides are TGTGCCAGCTCCCCGGCCCCCCGATTGGTTTACAATCAGCCCCAGCATTTT. Its protein product is CASSPAPRLVYNQPQHF.

This clonotype was seen only a few times. The chain employs TRBV20-1 and TRBJ2-2, with D unresolved. The V end lost 2 bases, the J end lost 1 base, and 8 bases lay between the germline ends. The CDR3 totals 14 residues. Germline CDR1 DFQATT, CDR2 SNEGSKA (reference sequence). As DNA, the CDR3 is TGCAGTGCTAGAACTCAGATGAACACCGGGGAGCTGTTTTTT. It translates to CSARTQMNTGELFF.

This clonotype has ten or more counts. The chain is built from TRBV5-1 and TRBJ1-5; D unclear. The germline V gene encodes CDR1 SGHRS and CDR2 YFSETQ. V lost 0 bases, J lost 0 bases, and 7 bases lay in between. This CDR3 spans 15 amino acids. DNA for the CDR3: TGCGCCAGCAGCTTGGTGGGTGATAGCAATCAGCCCCAGCATTTT. Amino acids: CASSLVGDSNQPQHF.

This clonotype was recorded at least ten times. The chain carries TRBV15 and TRBJ2-7; D not certain. This CDR3 contains 13 residues. CDR1 is LNHNV, CDR2 YYDKDF, per germline (reference sequence). V was shortened by 0 bases and J by 2 bases, with 5 bases between the two germline ends. The CDR3 loop reads CATSRDVPYEQYF. CDR3 nucleotides: TGTGCCACCAGCAGAGATGTCCCCTACGAGCAGTACTTC. The whole variable domain, remainder taken from reference TRBV15 and TRBJ2-7, is DAMVIQNPRYQVTQFGKPVTLSCSQTLNHNVMYWYQQKSSQAPKLLFHYYDKDFNNEADTPDNFQSRRPNTSFCFLDIRSPGLGDTAMYLCATSRDVPYEQYFGPGTRLTVT.

Concerning this clonotype itself: This clone may be a read error of a much larger clone one base away. The missing conserved phenylalanine or tryptophan at the end of this CDR3 makes a read error likely. V is TRBV12-3 or TRBV12-4 and J is TRBJ1-6; no firm D call. Between the trimmed V and J ends, which lost 8 bases and 9 bases, there was a span of 11 bases. This CDR3 has 12 residues. CDR3 in amino acids: CASGVWGSPLHS. The CDR3 nucleotides are TGTGCCAGCGGCGTTTGGGGTTCACCCCTCCACTCT.

This clonotype was observed at least ten times. V usage is TRBV7-3 and J usage is TRBJ1-1; D not resolved. The CDR3 is made up of 14 amino acids. Per germline, CDR1 SGHTA and CDR2 FQGTGA. V was clipped by 6 bases and J by 1 base, with 12 bases between them. The CDR3 is CASSLKRENTEAFF. The DNA of the CDR3 is TGTGCCAGCAGTCTTAAGAGAGAGAACACTGAAGCTTTCTTT.